Below are 27 T cell receptor beta chains sequenced from a single sample in a study of molecular identifiers for immune sequencing clone quantification. Using its own MiXCR run on the PCR reads, TCRdb lists one record per CDR3 protein. The sample holds some 97,000 distinct CDR3 sequences, around a third seen once. Sequenced material: naive CD8+ T cells from blood, with Jurkat cell RNA spiked in. Subset given: FACS-sorted CD8+CD4-CCR7+CD45RA+ naive T cells. Every receptor here comes from a human donor in good health. Some libraries in this study had Jurkat cell RNA spiked in.

V gene TRBV7-6 combines with J gene TRBJ2-3; D is uncertain. CDR1 and CDR2 from the germline V gene are SGHVS and FNYEAQ. The V end lost 7 bases, the J end lost 2 bases, and 10 bases lay between the germline ends. CDR3 size: 13 residues. CDR3 protein: CASTPPDTDTQYF. CDR3 DNA sequence: TGTGCCAGCACCCCACCGGACACAGATACGCAGTATTTT.

Worth noting for this clonotype: This may come from a read error, since a much larger clone is one base off. The V call is TRBV20-1, the J call TRBJ2-3, with 11 positions matching TRBD2. With V trimmed by 6 bases and J by 5 bases, 7 bases remained unmatched. The germline V gene encodes CDR1 DFQATT and CDR2 SNEGSKA (reference sequence). The CDR3 is 14 amino acids. The CDR3 loop reads CSAAGLAEIDTQYF. Written as DNA, the CDR3 is TGCAGTGCCGCGGGACTAGCGGAGATAGATACGCAGTATTTT.

This clonotype was counted a single time. A read error may be the cause here, since a much bigger clone is one base away. The chain joins TRBV15 to TRBJ1-5; D is undetermined. In germline, CDR1 is LNHNV, CDR2 YYDKDF (reference sequence). V was shortened by 6 bases and J by 9 bases, with 18 bases between the two germline ends. The CDR3 extends over 14 amino acids. CDR3 in DNA: TGTGCCACCAGGGAGACCGGGCCAGCGGCGCCCCAGCATTTT. Translated: CATRETGPAAPQHF.

A few counts support this clonotype. V gene TRBV11-2 combines with J gene TRBJ1-2, with no clear D. Germline V gene lookup returns CDR1 SGHAT and CDR2 FQNNGV. This CDR3 has 15 amino acids. Trimming removed 0 bases at V and 4 bases at J, with 12 bases between. The CDR3 here is CASSLEREEGYGYTF. The CDR3 bases are TGTGCCAGCAGCTTAGAGCGGGAAGAAGGCTATGGCTACACCTTC.

Only one count was recorded for this clonotype. Given a much more abundant clone one base away, this may be a read error. The rearrangement links TRBV6-5 to TRBJ2-7, with D perhaps TRBD1 (8 bases). This CDR3 comprises 14 residues. V dropped 6 bases and J dropped 5 bases, with 17 bases sitting between them. Germline-derived CDR1 and CDR2 are MNHEY and SVGAGI. The CDR3 spells CASRYRGRANEQYF. CDR3 coding DNA: TGTGCCAGCAGGTACAGGGGGAGGGCCAACGAGCAGTACTTC.

This clonotype was counted between two and nine times. V and J are TRBV27 and TRBJ1-2; 11 bases fit TRBD1. V trimming: 0 bases; J trimming: 6 bases; junction bases outside the gene matches: 9. The length of the CDR3 is 17 residues. Germline values: CDR1 MNHEY, CDR2 SMNVEV (reference sequence). The CDR3 DNA follows: TGTGCCAGCAGTTTATCGTTTGGGACAGGGGGTCTTAATGGCTACACCTTC. Its protein is CASSLSFGTGGLNGYTF.

CDR3 sequence: CASSLESSYEQYF. The DNA for the CDR3 is TGTGCCAGCAGCCTAGAGTCGTCCTACGAGCAGTACTTC. The rearrangement links TRBV14 to TRBJ2-7; D is undetermined. V was cut by 4 bases and J by 1 base, with 8 bases left in between. The CDR3 has 13 amino acids. CDR1 is SGHDN and CDR2 is FVKESK in the germline V gene.

Points on this clonotype: Being one base from a much bigger clone, this may be a read error. V is TRBV5-1 and J is TRBJ2-3; TRBD2 agrees at 9 bases. CDR3 size: 15 residues. Germline CDR1 and CDR2: SGHRS and YFSETQ. In DNA form, the CDR3 reads TGCGCCAGCAGCTTAAGCGGGAGGTTCACAGTTACGCAGTATTTT. It yields the protein CASSLSGRFTVTQYF.

This clonotype was seen ten or more times. The CDR3, as DNA: TGTGCCAGCAGCTCGACAGGGGGATTCACTGAAGCTTTCTTT. This sequence encodes CASSSTGGFTEAFF. This rearrangement joins TRBV7-9 to TRBJ1-1; 9 bases are shared with TRBD1. The germline CDR1 and CDR2 sequences are SEHNR and FQNEAQ (reference sequence). Trimming removed 4 bases from V and 4 bases from J; junction bases left unmatched: 4. The CDR3 loop spans 14 amino acids.

In its sample, this clonotype was seen many times. The chain recombines TRBV28 with TRBJ2-6; no reliable D call. This CDR3 is built from 17 residues. Germline lookup yields CDR1 MDHEN and CDR2 SYDVKM. V dropped 4 bases and J dropped 0 bases, with 13 bases sitting between them. The CDR3: CASSSWTEISGANVLTF. The CDR3 coding sequence is TGTGCCAGCAGTTCCTGGACGGAAATCTCTGGGGCCAACGTCCTGACTTTC.

Comments on this clonotype: The conserved phenylalanine or tryptophan is not found at the CDR3 terminus, so this likely reflects a read error. The chain couples TRBV7-9 to TRBJ1-6; the D is unclear. The germline gives CDR1 SEHNR, CDR2 FQNEAQ (reference sequence). CDR3 size: 13 residues. The CDR3 is CSSRIQDNSPLHL. For the CDR3, the DNA is TGTTCCAGCAGAATCCAGGATAATTCACCCCTCCACTTA.

Notes on this clonotype: This may stem from a read error, because a much larger clone lies one nucleotide away. The gene calls are TRBV7-8 and TRBJ2-7, with TRBD2 matching 10 bases. Germline CDR1 and CDR2: SGHVS and FQNEAQ. Trimming cost V 4 bases and J 2 bases; bases outside gene matches: 2. This CDR3 is 14 amino acids long. This CDR3 reads CASSYGTSAYEQYF. The CDR3, as DNA: TGTGCCAGCAGCTACGGGACTAGCGCCTACGAGCAGTACTTC.

This clonotype was counted a few times. The rearrangement links TRBV5-6 to TRBJ2-2; no firm D call. Germline V gene data show CDR1 as SGHDT and CDR2 as YYEEEE. This CDR3 has 15 amino acids. Deletions cut 0 bases from V and 6 bases from J, with 12 bases between. The CDR3 loop reads CASSLESSLPGELFF. The CDR3 nucleotides read TGTGCCAGCAGCTTGGAGTCTAGTCTACCCGGGGAGCTGTTTTTT.

This clonotype was seen a few times. This chain connects TRBV5-4 to TRBJ2-7, with 9 bases lining up with TRBD2. J gave up 9 bases and V 3 bases, and 10 bases lay outside the gene matches. The V gene's germline CDR1 is SGHNT and CDR2 YYREEE (reference sequence). The CDR3 sequence is 14 residues long. CDR3 nucleotide sequence: TGTGCCAGCAGCTCTAGCGGGGCCGGAGAGGGGCAGTACTTC. Protein sequence: CASSSSGAGEGQYF.

About this clonotype itself: A clone one base away is much larger, so this may be a read error. The chain is built from TRBV7-9 and TRBJ2-6, with D possibly matching TRBD1 (5 bases). The CDR3 loop spans 17 amino acids. Germline V gene lookup returns CDR1 SEHNR and CDR2 FQNEAQ (reference sequence). CDR3 sequence: CASGLRQFRSGANVLTF. The CDR3 DNA sequence: TGTGCCAGCGGCTTACGACAGTTCCGCTCTGGGGCCAACGTCCTGACTTTC. Filled out from reference TRBV7-9 and TRBJ2-6, the complete variable domain reads DTGVSQNPRHKITKRGQNVTFRCDPISEHNRLYWYRQTLGQGPEFLTYFQNEAQLEKSRLLSDRFSAERPKGSFSTLEIQRTEQGDSAMYLCASGLRQFRSGANVLTFGAGSRLTVL.

This clonotype came up a few times. The J gene is TRBJ1-1, the V gene TRBV6-2 or TRBV6-3; 7 bases are a match to TRBD1. V lost 8 bases and J lost 1; bases outside the gene matches: 16. Germline loops: CDR1 MNHEY, CDR2 SVGEGT. The CDR3 runs to 17 residues. This CDR3 reads CASYYSPRGQTNTEAFF. The CDR3 DNA follows: TGTGCCAGCTACTACAGCCCCCGGGGACAGACGAACACTGAAGCTTTCTTT.

Worth noting for this clonotype: The junction shows a germline mismatch at one end, possibly a read error. The chain has TRBV5-3 and TRBJ2-7, with D unresolved. TRBV5-3 is flagged as an ORF with uncertain function. The CDR3 consists of 15 residues. The CDR3 coding sequence is TGTGCCAGCAGCTTGGCCGGTTCCCCCCACTACGAGCAGTACTTC. Translated, it gives CASSLAGSPHYEQYF.

Note on this clonotype: This clone may be a read error of a much larger clone one base away. This likely comes from a read error, as the CDR3 has no conserved phenylalanine or tryptophan at its end. CDR3 in DNA: TGCGCCAGCAGCCCGAAGGCAGACGAGCAGTACATC. Its protein product is CASSPKADEQYI. This chain links TRBV5-1 with TRBJ2-7; the D is unclear. CDR3 length equals 12 residues. V was cut by 4 bases and J by 5 bases, with 10 bases left in between. In germline, CDR1 is SGHRS, CDR2 YFSETQ.

About this clonotype: This clone may be a read error of a much larger clone one base away. The chain uses TRBV23-1 and TRBJ2-2, with D perhaps matching TRBD2 (5 bases). TRBV23-1 is known as an ORF, though its function is uncertain. There are 16 residues in the CDR3. In DNA, the CDR3 is TGCGCCAGCAGTCAGGGCCTACCCCCGAACACCGGGGAGCTGATTTTT. Protein sequence: CASSQGLPPNTGELIF.

The chain couples TRBV5-1 to TRBJ2-2; possibly TRBD1 or TRBD2 for D (7 bases each). Germline CDR1 SGHRS, CDR2 YFSETQ. This CDR3 is 15 amino acids long. The germline V and J ends were trimmed by 1 base and 4 bases, with 11 bases remaining between them. The DNA of the CDR3 is TGCGCCAGCAGCTTGACAGGGGAGGGCACCGGGGAGCTGTTTTTT. Its translation: CASSLTGEGTGELFF.

This clonotype showed up many times. The J gene is TRBJ2-2, the V gene TRBV7-9; D ambiguous. V was trimmed by 5 bases and J by 8 bases, leaving 9 bases between them. The CDR3 is made up of 12 amino acids. CDR1 and CDR2 from the germline V gene are SEHNR and FQNEAQ (reference sequence). The CDR3 DNA sequence: TGTGCCAGCAGCACCCCGGCAGGGGAGCTGTTTTTT. Amino acid sequence: CASSTPAGELFF.

Notes on this clonotype: A much bigger clone sits one base away, suggesting this may be a read error. The chain uses TRBV28 and TRBJ2-1, with D uncertain. Looked up from germline, CDR1 is MDHEN and CDR2 is SYDVKM. The CDR3 runs to 13 residues. CDR3 in DNA: TGTGCCAGCAGTTTAGACCCCTACATTGAGCAGTTCTTC. This translates into CASSLDPYIEQFF.

Comments on this clonotype: The missing conserved phenylalanine or tryptophan at the end of this CDR3 makes a read error likely. The chain links TRBV9 to TRBJ2-2; TRBD2 aligns across 8 bases. The V and J ends lost 4 bases and 3 bases, in that order; junction bases with no gene match: 8. There are 16 residues in the CDR3. CDR1 is SGDLS and CDR2 is YYNGEE in the germline V gene. CDR3 in DNA: TGTGCCAGCAGCTCCCATAGCGGGGAGGACACCGGGGAGCTGTTTCTT. It translates to CASSSHSGEDTGELFL.

V usage is TRBV19 and J usage is TRBJ2-3; the match to TRBD2 covers 9 bases. Germline V CDR1 and CDR2: LNHDA, SQIVND (reference sequence). This CDR3 is built from 16 residues. J was trimmed by 2 bases and V by 5 bases; bases with no gene match: 8. The CDR3 DNA sequence: TGTGCCAGTAGTTTTCTGTGGACTAGCGCCACAGATACGCAGTATTTT. Protein: CASSFLWTSATDTQYF. The entire variable domain, with the rest obtained from reference TRBV19 and TRBJ2-3, is as follows: DGGITQSPKYLFRKEGQNVTLSCEQNLNHDAMYWYRQDPGQGLRLIYYSQIVNDFQKGDIAEGYSVSREKKESFPLTVTSAQKNPTAFYLCASSFLWTSATDTQYFGPGTRLTVL.

This clonotype was counted ten times or more. V and J are TRBV7-2 and TRBJ2-7, with D perhaps matching TRBD1 or TRBD2 (5 bases each). The CDR3 is 13 residues long. Trimming removed 2 bases from V and 4 bases from J, with 9 bases in between. Germline V lookup: CDR1 SGHTA, CDR2 FQGNSA. CDR3 protein: CASSLFEGYEQYF. The CDR3 DNA is TGTGCCAGCAGCTTATTTGAGGGGTACGAGCAGTACTTC.

This clonotype has ten or more counts. The chain couples TRBV7-9 to TRBJ1-5, with a possible D match to TRBD1 (5 bases). Germline V lookup: CDR1 SEHNR, CDR2 FQNEAQ (reference sequence). Trimming shortened V by 5 bases and J by 2 bases, and 7 bases separated the two germline ends. This CDR3 is built from 13 residues. For the CDR3, the DNA is TGTGCCAGCAGCCAAGGGGGCAATCAGCCCCAGCATTTT. Translation: CASSQGGNQPQHF.

This clonotype was observed a few times. This chain connects TRBV12-3 or TRBV12-4 to TRBJ2-2, with 8 nucleotides matching TRBD2. The CDR3 runs 13 residues. J was trimmed by 6 bases and V by 6 bases; bases with no gene match: 3. CDR3 nucleotides: TGTGCCAGCAGAGATAGCGGGGCCGGGGAGCTGTTTTTT. It encodes CASRDSGAGELFF.